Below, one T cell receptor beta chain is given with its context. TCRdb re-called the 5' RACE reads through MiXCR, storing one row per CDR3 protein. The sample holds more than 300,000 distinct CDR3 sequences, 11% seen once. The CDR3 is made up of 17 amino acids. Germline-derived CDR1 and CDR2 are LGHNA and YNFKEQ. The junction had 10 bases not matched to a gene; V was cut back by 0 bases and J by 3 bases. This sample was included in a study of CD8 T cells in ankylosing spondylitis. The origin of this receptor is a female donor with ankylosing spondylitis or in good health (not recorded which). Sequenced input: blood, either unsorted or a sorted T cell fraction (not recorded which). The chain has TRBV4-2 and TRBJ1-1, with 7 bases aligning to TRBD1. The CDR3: CASSQDPLGQIYTEAFF. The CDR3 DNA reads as TGTGCCAGCAGCCAAGACCCTTTGGGACAGATCTACACTGAAGCTTTCTTT.